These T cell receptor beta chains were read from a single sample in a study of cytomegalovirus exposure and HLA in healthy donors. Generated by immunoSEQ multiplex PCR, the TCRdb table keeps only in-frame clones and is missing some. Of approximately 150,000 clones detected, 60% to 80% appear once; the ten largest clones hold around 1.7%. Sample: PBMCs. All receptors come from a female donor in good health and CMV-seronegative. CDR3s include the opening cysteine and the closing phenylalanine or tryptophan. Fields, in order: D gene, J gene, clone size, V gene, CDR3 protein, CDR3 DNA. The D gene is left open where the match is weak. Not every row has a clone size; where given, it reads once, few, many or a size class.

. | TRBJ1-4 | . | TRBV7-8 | CASSPVRGLTEKLFF | TGTGCCAGCAGCCCAGTCCGGGGGTTAACTGAAAAACTGTTTTTT
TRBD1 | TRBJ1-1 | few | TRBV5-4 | CASSLGRGRTEAFF | TGTGCCAGCAGCTTGGGAAGGGGGCGCACTGAAGCTTTCTTT
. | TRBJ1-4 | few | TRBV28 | CASGAGNTNEKLFF | TGTGCCAGCGGGGCAGGGAACACTAATGAAAAACTGTTTTTT
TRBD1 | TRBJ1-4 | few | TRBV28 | CASSSRPGTGNEKLFF | TGTGCCAGCAGTAGCCGCCCCGGGACAGGGAATGAAAAACTGTTTTTT
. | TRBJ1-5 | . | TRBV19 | CASKMSWSDQPQHF | TGTGCCAGTAAAATGAGTTGGAGCGATCAGCCCCAGCATTTT
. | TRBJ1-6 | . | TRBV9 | CASSVDGGGGLSSPLHF | TGTGCCAGCAGCGTAGACGGAGGGGGGGGCCTAAGTTCACCCCTCCACTTT
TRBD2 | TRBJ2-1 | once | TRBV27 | CASSFPSGGAGYNEQFF | TGTGCCAGCAGTTTCCCTAGCGGGGGGGCGGGATACAATGAGCAGTTCTTC
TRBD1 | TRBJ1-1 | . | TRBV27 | CASRQGPVNTEAFF | TGTGCCAGCAGACAGGGGCCGGTGAACACTGAAGCTTTCTTT
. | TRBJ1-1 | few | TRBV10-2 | CASSDGGMAEAFF | TGCGCCAGCAGTGATGGGGGCATGGCTGAAGCTTTCTTT
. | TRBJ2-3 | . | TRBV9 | CASSVEWATDTQYF | TGTGCCAGCAGCGTAGAGTGGGCGACAGATACGCAGTATTTT
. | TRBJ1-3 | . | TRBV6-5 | CASRSGLSGNTIYF | TGTGCCAGCAGGTCAGGACTCTCTGGAAACACCATATATTTT
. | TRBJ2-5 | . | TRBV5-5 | CASSLSLHGQETQYF | TGTGCCAGCAGCTTGTCCCTCCACGGCCAAGAGACCCAGTACTTC
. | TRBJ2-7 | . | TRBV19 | CASSSPRLGSYEQYF | TGTGCCAGTAGTTCCCCCAGGTTGGGCTCCTACGAGCAGTACTTC
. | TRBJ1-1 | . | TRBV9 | CASTPEENTEAFF | TGTGCCAGCACCCCTGAGGAGAACACTGAAGCTTTCTTT
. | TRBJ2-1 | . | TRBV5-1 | CASHRGGSGLNEQFF | TGCGCCAGCCACAGGGGGGGGAGTGGGTTGAATGAGCAGTTCTTC
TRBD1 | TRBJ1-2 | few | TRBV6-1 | CASSDQNHRGGYTF | TGTGCCAGCAGTGATCAAAACCACAGGGGTGGCTACACCTTC
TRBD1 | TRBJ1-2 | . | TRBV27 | CASSLSTGTGRNYGYTF | TGTGCCAGCAGTTTATCGACGGGGACAGGGCGGAACTATGGCTACACCTTC
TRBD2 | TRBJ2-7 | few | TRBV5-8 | CASALAGTSLYF | TGTGCCAGCGCACTAGCGGGGACCTCGTTGTACTTC
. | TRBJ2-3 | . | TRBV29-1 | CSVEEGGQSIDTQYF | TGCAGCGTTGAAGAGGGGGGTCAATCAATAGATACGCAGTATTTT
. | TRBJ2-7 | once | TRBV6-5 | CASSPPGAGYEQYF | TGTGCCAGCAGTCCCCCGGGAGCCGGGTACGAGCAGTACTTC
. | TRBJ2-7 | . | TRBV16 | CASSHQGGTVNNEQYF | TGTGCCAGCAGCCACCAAGGCGGGACAGTCAATAACGAGCAGTACTTC
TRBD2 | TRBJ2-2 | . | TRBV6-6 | CASSGSGGRVTGELFF | TGTGCCAGCAGTGGGAGCGGGGGGCGCGTCACCGGGGAGCTGTTTTTT
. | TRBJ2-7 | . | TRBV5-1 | CASSDRVVEQYF | TGCGCCAGCAGCGACCGGGTCGTCGAGCAGTACTTC
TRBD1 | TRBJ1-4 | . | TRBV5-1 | CASSGETGVNEKLFF | TGCGCCAGCAGCGGAGAGACAGGGGTTAATGAAAAACTGTTTTTT
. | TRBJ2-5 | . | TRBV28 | CASTKSSGGVETQYF | TGTGCCAGCACCAAATCCTCCGGGGGAGTTGAGACCCAGTACTTC
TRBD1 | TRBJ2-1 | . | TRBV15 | CATSSFRDRGFLNEQFF | TGTGCCACCAGCAGCTTCCGGGACAGGGGATTTTTGAATGAGCAGTTCTTC
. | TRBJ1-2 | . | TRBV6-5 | CASGDWGDGYTF | TGTGCCAGCGGGGATTGGGGAGATGGCTACACCTTC
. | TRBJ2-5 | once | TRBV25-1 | CASSAVQETQYF | TGTGCCAGCAGTGCCGTCCAAGAGACCCAGTACTTC
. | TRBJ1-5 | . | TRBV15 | CATSRSGLQVYQPQHF | TGTGCCACCAGCAGGTCAGGCCTCCAAGTCTATCAGCCCCAGCATTTT
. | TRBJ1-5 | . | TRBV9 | CASSAQSNQPQHF | TGTGCCAGCAGCGCACAGAGCAATCAGCCCCAGCATTTT
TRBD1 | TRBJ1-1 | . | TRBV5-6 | CASSLQGIDEAFF | TGTGCCAGCAGCCTACAGGGGATCGATGAAGCTTTCTTT
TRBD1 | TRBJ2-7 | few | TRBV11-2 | CASSLDNRGFDEQYF | TGTGCCAGCAGCTTAGATAACAGGGGTTTCGACGAGCAGTACTTC
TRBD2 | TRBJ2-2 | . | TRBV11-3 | CASSPRAGGHTGELFF | TGTGCCAGCAGCCCGAGAGCGGGAGGGCACACCGGGGAGCTGTTTTTT
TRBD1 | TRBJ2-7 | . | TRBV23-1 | CASSPMRDRAYEQYF | TGCGCCAGCAGTCCCATGAGGGACAGAGCCTACGAGCAGTACTTC
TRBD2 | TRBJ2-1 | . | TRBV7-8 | CASSPRTSGGGSYNEQFF | TGTGCCAGCAGCCCCAGGACTAGCGGGGGGGGTTCCTACAATGAGCAGTTCTTC
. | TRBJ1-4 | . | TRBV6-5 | CASSYSRTATNEKLFF | TGTGCCAGCAGTTACTCGAGGACAGCAACTAATGAAAAACTGTTTTTT
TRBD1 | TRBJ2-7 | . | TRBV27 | CASSTTGGTYEQYF | TGTGCCAGCTCTACGACAGGGGGTACCTACGAGCAGTACTTC
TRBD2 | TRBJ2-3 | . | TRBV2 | CASSVSLAGGPADTQYF | TGTGCCAGCTCCGTGAGTCTAGCGGGGGGGCCAGCAGATACGCAGTATTTT
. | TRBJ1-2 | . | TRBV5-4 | CASSPGVALGYTF | TGTGCCAGCAGCCCGGGGGTGGCGCTGGGCTACACCTTC
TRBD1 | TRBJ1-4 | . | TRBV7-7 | CASSPRQGPNEKLFF | TGTGCCAGCAGCCCACGACAGGGGCCTAATGAAAAACTGTTTTTT
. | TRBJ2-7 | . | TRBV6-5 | CASRLLTTEYEQYF | TGTGCCAGCAGACTTCTTACGACAGAATACGAGCAGTACTTC
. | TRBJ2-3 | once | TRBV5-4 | CASSLRDFLTDTQYF | TGTGCCAGCAGCCTCCGGGACTTTCTCACAGATACGCAGTATTTT
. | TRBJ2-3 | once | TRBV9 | CASSLSLSSTDTQYF | TGTGCCAGCAGCTTATCGTTATCTAGCACAGATACGCAGTATTTT
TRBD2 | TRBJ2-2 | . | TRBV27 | CASSLPPHSGRKARELFF | TGTGCCAGCAGTTTACCCCCCCATAGCGGGAGAAAGGCGCGGGAGCTGTTTTTT
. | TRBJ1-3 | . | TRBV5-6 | CASSLGTGTIYF | TGTGCCAGCAGCTTGGGTACCGGGACCATATATTTT
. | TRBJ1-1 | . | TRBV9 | CASSPGEGRLNMNTEAFF | TGTGCCAGCAGCCCAGGGGAGGGCCGATTAAACATGAACACTGAAGCTTTCTTT
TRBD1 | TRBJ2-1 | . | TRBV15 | CATSRDQGGSSYNEQFF | TGTGCCACCAGCAGAGATCAAGGGGGCAGCTCCTACAATGAGCAGTTCTTC
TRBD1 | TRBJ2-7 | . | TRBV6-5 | CASSPQFQGVYEQYF | TGTGCCAGCAGCCCCCAATTTCAGGGGGTCTACGAGCAGTACTTC
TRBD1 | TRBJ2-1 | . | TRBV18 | CASSANRGEGFF | TGTGCCAGCTCAGCCAACAGGGGGGAAGGCTTCTTC
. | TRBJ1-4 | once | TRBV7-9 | CASSFGQGSEKLFF | TGTGCCAGCAGCTTCGGTCAGGGTTCTGAAAAACTGTTTTTT
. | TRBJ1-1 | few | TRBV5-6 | CASSLGENTEAFF | TGTGCCAGCAGCCTAGGCGAGAACACTGAAGCTTTCTTT
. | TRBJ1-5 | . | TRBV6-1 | CASSEAPLSGRPNQPQHF | TGTGCCAGCAGTGAAGCTCCCTTAAGTGGCAGGCCGAATCAGCCCCAGCATTTT
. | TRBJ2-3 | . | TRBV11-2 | CASSHIRQRHTDTQYF | TGTGCCAGCAGCCACATACGACAACGCCACACAGATACGCAGTATTTT
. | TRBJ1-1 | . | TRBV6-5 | CASSKGFTEAFF | TGTGCCAGCAGCAAGGGGTTCACTGAAGCTTTCTTT
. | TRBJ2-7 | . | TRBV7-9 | CASSATPTYEQYF | TGTGCCAGCAGCGCGACACCTACCTACGAGCAGTACTTC
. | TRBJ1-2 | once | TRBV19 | CASSIYLGGYTF | TGTGCCAGTAGTATTTACCTCGGGGGCTACACCTTC
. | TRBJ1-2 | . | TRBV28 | CASRSGVYGYTF | TGTGCCAGCAGATCCGGGGTTTACGGCTACACCTTC
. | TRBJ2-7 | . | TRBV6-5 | CASSYSSFSYEQYF | TGTGCCAGCAGTTACTCGTCATTCTCCTACGAGCAGTACTTC
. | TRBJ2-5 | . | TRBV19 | CASSSSPEIGTGKLETQYF | TGTGCCAGTAGTTCCTCTCCGGAAATCGGAACAGGGAAGCTAGAGACCCAGTACTTC
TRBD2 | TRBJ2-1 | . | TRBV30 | CAWSRFDFSGSSYNEQFF | TGTGCCTGGAGCCGATTCGATTTTAGCGGGAGCTCCTACAATGAGCAGTTCTTC